Here is one T cell receptor (beta chain) with its context. Its antigen remains unidentified. Base qualities are not provided; no much larger clone lies one nucleotide away. This entry comes from a study of radiotherapy plus CTLA-4 blockade in lung cancer (dated by TCRdb to the late 2010s). Regarding the study in general: Among enrolled patients, around 18% had an objective response and 25% to 35% reached disease control.

Libraries were prepared through the immunoSEQ multiplex PCR assay. As stored in TCRdb, this immuneACCESS dataset retains in-frame rearrangements with V and J assigned. A fraction of the clones does not appear; measured against another copy, unresolved V genes explain less than half of the discrepancy, and the remainder lacks a known reason. This sample is represented by about 98,000 clones; about 81% of them were singletons. The ten most abundant clones make up 3.4% of the sample. Broad study findings and their caveats: After treatment with radiotherapy and ipilimumab, TCR clones that originated in tumors expanded in peripheral blood. The strongest predictors of response were reported to be early dynamic shifts in blood T cell clones along with a rise in serum interferon-beta following radiation.

Looking up the germline V gene yields CDR1 SGHNT and CDR2 YENEEA. The germline ends are 9 bases apart after V is trimmed by 2 bases and J by 4 bases. There are 14 amino acids in the CDR3, from cysteine to phenylalanine inclusive. The only DNA kept is the CDR3, 42 bases in frame from the first base. The study tested focal radiation therapy combined with CTLA-4 blockade (ipilimumab) in patients with chemo-refractory metastatic non-small-cell lung cancer. The clonotype was recovered from a human donor with non-small cell lung cancer who had a partial response to radiotherapy plus ipilimumab. The sequencing used peripheral blood, collected from a patient treated with radiotherapy plus ipilimumab. Recombination connected TRBV11-3 to TRBJ1-3, and the D gene may be TRBD1, 6 bases matching. The DNA sequence is as follows: TGTGCCAGCAGCTTAACAGGGAGAGGAAACACCATATATTTT. It translates to CASSLTGRGNTIYF.